The clone carrying this TCR beta chain occurred a few times. This entry belongs to a study of blood T cell repertoires in COVID-19. Under the authors' procedure: Amplification from reference gene primers served as the basis for estimated nucleated cell counts. Clones were sequenced by immunoSEQ multiplex PCR, and TCRdb holds only the in-frame ones, with some missing. From that table come the V and J calls and clone size; the DNA was used to work out D and trimming. Here the sample spans some 29,000 clones, about 80% being singletons. In germline, CDR1 is SGHTA, CDR2 FQGNSA. There are 15 residues in the CDR3. Losses at the gene ends were 4 bases for V and 5 bases for J; bases not matched to a gene: 10.

J is TRBJ2-5 and V is TRBV7-2; 7 bases agree with TRBD1. The receptor's source is a woman between 65 and 79 years old with acute or convalescent COVID-19. Sequenced: peripheral blood. The CDR3 bases are TGTGCCAGCAGCTCCAGGGGGAGTGGATGGGAGACCCAGTACTTC. This sequence encodes CASSSRGSGWETQYF.